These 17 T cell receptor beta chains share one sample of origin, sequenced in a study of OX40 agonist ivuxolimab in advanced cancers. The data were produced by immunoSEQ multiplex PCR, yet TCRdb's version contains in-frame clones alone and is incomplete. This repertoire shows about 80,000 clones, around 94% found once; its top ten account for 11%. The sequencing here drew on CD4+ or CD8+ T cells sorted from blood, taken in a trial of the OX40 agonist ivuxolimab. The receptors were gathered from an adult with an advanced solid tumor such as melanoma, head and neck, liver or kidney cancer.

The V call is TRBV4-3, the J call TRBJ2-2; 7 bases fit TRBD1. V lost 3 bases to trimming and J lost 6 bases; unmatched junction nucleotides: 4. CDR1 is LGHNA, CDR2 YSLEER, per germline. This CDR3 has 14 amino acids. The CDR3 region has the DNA TGCGCCAGCAGCCACCGAGGGACAGCCGGGGAGCTGTTTTTT. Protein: CASSHRGTAGELFF.

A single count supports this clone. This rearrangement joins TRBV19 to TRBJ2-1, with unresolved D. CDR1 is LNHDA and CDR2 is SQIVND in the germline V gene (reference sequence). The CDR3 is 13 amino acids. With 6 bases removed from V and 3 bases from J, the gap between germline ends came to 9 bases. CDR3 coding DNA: TGTGCCAGTAGCCGGACGAGCTACAATGAGCAGTTCTTC. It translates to CASSRTSYNEQFF.

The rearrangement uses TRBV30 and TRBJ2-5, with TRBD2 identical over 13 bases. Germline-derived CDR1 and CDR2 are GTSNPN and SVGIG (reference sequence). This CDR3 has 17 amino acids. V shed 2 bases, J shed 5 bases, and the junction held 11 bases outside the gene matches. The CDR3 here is CAWSTELAGGPGETQYF. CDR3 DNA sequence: TGTGCCTGGAGTACCGAACTAGCGGGAGGGCCGGGTGAGACCCAGTACTTC. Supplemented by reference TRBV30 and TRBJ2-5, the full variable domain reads SQTIHQWPATLVQPVGSPLSLECTVEGTSNPNLYWYRQAAGRGLQLLFYSVGIGQISSEVPQNLSASRPQDRQFILSSKKLLLSDSGFYLCAWSTELAGGPGETQYFGPGTRLLVL.

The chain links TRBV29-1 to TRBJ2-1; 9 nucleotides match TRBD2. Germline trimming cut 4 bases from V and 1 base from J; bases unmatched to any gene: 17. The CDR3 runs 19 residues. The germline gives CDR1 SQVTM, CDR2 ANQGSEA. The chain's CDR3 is CSVAPQEAGGRQSYNEQFF. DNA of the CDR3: TGCAGCGTTGCCCCTCAGGAAGCGGGAGGAAGACAATCCTACAATGAGCAGTTCTTC.

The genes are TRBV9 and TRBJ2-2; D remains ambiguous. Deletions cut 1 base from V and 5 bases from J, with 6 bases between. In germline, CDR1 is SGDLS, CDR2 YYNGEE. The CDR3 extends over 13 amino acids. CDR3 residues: CASSVSRTGELFF. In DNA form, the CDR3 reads TGTGCCAGCAGCGTAAGTCGAACCGGGGAGCTGTTTTTT.

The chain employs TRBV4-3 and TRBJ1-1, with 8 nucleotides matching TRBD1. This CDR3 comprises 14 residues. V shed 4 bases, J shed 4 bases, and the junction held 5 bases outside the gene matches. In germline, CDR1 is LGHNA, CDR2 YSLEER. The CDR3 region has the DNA TGCGCCAGCAGCCCCGGGACAGGTCTCACTGAAGCTTTCTTT. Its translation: CASSPGTGLTEAFF.

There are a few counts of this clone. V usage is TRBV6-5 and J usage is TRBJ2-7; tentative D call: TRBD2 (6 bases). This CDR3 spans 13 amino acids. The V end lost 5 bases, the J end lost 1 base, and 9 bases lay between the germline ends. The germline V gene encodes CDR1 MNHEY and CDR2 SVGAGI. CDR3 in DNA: TGTGCCAGCAGTACGACTAGATCCTACGAGCAGTACTTC. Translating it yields CASSTTRSYEQYF.

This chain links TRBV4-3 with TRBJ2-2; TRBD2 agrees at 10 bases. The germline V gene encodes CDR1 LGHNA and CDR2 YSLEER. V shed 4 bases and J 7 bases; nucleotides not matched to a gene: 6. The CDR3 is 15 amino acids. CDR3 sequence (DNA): TGCGCCAGCAGCCTCCAGAGGACTAGCGGCGGGGAGCTGTTTTTT. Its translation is CASSLQRTSGGELFF.

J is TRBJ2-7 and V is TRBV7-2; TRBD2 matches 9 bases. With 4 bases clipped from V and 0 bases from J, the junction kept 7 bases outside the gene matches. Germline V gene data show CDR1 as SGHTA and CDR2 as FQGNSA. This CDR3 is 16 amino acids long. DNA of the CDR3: TGTGCCAGCAGCTATGGTAGCGGGAGTACCTCCTACGAGCAGTACTTC. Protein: CASSYGSGSTSYEQYF.

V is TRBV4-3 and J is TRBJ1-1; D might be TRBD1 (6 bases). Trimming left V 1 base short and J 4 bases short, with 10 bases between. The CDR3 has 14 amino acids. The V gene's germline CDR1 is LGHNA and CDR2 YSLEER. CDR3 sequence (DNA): TGCGCCAGCAGCCAAGCGGGGGGCCGCACTGAAGCTTTCTTT. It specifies CASSQAGGRTEAFF.

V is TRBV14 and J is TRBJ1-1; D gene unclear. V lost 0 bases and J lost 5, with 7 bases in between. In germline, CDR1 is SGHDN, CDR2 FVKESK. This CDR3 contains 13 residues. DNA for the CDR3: TGTGCCAGCAGCCAAGAGTGGGAAACTGAAGCTTTCTTT. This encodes CASSQEWETEAFF.

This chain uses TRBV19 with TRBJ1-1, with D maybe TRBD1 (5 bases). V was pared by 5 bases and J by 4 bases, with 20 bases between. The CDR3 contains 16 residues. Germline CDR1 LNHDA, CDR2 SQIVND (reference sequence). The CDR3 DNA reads TGTGCCAGTAGTTTCCGTGGGACGGGTAAGGGCACTGAAGCTTTCTTT. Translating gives CASSFRGTGKGTEAFF.

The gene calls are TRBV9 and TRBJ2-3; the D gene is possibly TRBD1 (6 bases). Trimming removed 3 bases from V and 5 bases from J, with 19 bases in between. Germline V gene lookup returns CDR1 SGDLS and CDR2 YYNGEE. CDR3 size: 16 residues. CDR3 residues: CASSAASQGSKDTQYF. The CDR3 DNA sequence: TGTGCCAGCAGCGCAGCCTCACAGGGATCGAAAGATACGCAGTATTTT.

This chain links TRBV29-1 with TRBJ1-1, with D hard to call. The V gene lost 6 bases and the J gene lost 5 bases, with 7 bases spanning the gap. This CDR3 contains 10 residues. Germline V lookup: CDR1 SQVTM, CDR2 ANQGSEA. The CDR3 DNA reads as TGCAGCGTCGCGACGACTGAAGCTTTCTTT. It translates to CSVATTEAFF. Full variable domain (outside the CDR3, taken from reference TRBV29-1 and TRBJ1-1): SAVISQKPSRDICQRGTSLTIQCQVDSQVTMMFWYRQQPGQSLTLIATANQGSEATYESGFVIDKFPISRPNLTFSTLTVSNMSPEDSSIYLCSVATTEAFFGQGTRLTVV.

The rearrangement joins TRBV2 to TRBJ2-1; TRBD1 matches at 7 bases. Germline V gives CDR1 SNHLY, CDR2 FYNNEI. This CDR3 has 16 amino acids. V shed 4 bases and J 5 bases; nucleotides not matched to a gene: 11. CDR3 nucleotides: TGTGCCAGCAGTGGTACAGGGGCCCCGGCCCACAATGAGCAGTTCTTC. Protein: CASSGTGAPAHNEQFF.

The CDR3 sequence: CASSWGGGNYEQYF. DNA of the CDR3: TGTGCCAGCAGCTGGGGAGGGGGCAACTACGAGCAGTACTTC. The rearrangement joins TRBV7-2 to TRBJ2-7; possibly TRBD1 or TRBD2 for D (7 bases each). Trimming shortened V by 4 bases and J by 3 bases, and 13 bases separated the two germline ends. Germline V lookup: CDR1 SGHTA, CDR2 FQGNSA. The CDR3 spans 14 residues.

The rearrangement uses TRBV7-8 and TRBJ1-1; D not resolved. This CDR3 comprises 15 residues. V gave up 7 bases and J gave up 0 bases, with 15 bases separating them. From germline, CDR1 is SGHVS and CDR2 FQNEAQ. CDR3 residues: CASNPTVTLNTEAFF. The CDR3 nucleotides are TGTGCCAGCAACCCGACGGTGACACTGAACACTGAAGCTTTCTTT.